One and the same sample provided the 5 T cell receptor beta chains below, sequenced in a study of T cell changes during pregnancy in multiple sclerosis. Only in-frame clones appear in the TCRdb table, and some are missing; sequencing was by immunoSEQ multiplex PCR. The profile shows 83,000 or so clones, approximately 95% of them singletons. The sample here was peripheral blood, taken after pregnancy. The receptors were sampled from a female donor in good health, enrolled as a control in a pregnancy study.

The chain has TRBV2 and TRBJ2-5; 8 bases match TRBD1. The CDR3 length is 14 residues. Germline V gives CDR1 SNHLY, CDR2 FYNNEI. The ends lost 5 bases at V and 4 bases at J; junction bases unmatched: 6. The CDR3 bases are TGTGCCAGCAGTTCGACAGGGGTAAGAGAGACCCAGTACTTC. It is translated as CASSSTGVRETQYF.

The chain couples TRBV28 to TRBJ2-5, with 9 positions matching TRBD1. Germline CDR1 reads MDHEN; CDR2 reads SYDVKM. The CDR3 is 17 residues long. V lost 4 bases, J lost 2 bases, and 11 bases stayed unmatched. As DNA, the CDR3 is TGTGCCAGCAGTTCCACCGCGGACAGGGGAGGGCAAGAGACCCAGTACTTC. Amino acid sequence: CASSSTADRGGQETQYF.

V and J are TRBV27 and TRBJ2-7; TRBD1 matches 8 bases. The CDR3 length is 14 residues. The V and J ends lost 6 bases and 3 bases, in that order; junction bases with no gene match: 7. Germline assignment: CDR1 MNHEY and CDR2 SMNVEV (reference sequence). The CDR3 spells CASRLDRGNYEQYF. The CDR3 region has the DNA TGTGCCAGCAGGCTAGACAGGGGAAACTACGAGCAGTACTTC.

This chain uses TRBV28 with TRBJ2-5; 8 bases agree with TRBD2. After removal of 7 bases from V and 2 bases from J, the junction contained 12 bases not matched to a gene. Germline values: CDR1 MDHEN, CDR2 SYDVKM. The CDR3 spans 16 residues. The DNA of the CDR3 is TGTGCCAGCATAAACTTCAGCGGGAGCGATCAAGAGACCCAGTACTTC. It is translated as CASINFSGSDQETQYF.

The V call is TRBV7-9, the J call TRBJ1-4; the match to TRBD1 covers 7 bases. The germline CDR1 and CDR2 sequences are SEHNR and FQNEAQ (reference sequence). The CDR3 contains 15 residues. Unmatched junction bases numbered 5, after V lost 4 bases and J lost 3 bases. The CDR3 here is CASSSRTGANEKLFF. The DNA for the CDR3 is TGTGCCAGCAGCTCAAGGACAGGTGCTAATGAAAAACTGTTTTTT.